This TCR beta chain originates from a study of control samples from healthy donors and cancer patients. Method: immunoSEQ multiplex PCR; TCRdb's copy keeps in-frame clones and lacks some. Seen here are around 94,000 clones, approximately 90% observed once, and the top ten hold about 4%. Sequenced input: blood. The sequence derives from a woman between 18 and 29 years old in good health.

The CDR3 bases are TGTGCCAGCAGCTTGGTTGGGGGTACCACAGATACGCAGTATTTT. Amino acid sequence: CASSLVGGTTDTQYF. The chain couples TRBV5-6 to TRBJ2-3; D is perhaps TRBD1 or TRBD2 (5 bases each). The CDR3 consists of 15 residues. Trimming removed 0 bases from V and 2 bases from J, with 10 bases in between. CDR1 is SGHDT and CDR2 is YYEEEE in the germline V gene. Together with reference TRBV5-6 and TRBJ2-3, the CDR3 gives the full variable domain: DAGVTQSPTHLIKTRGQQVTLRCSPKSGHDTVSWYQQALGQGPQFIFQYYEEEERQRGNFPDRFSGHQFPNYSSELNVNALLLGDSALYLCASSLVGGTTDTQYFGPGTRLTVL.